This T cell receptor beta chain was recovered during a study of shared clonotypes between healthy human individuals. At the level of the study: With ages of 18 to 49, the donors were a couple of women and a few men.

Whole-study results and caveats: Sequencing depth was expected to affect clonotype sharing among donors.

Evenly divided among several immunoSEQ plates was the genomic DNA of each subset. PCR replicates from unsorted PBMC used about 300 ng DNA, and this amount was some 30,000 T cell genomes. Using immunoSEQ multiplex PCR, the repertoire was profiled, and TCRdb retains in-frame clones only, with some absent. The sample records about 470,000 clones, about 76% being singletons. Germline CDR1 SEHNR, CDR2 FQNEAQ (reference sequence). This CDR3 comprises 14 residues. Trimming removed 3 bases at V and 4 bases at J, with 13 bases between. This clone was counted only a few times. Its matching antigen is unknown. The TCR was taken from a woman aged 40 to 50 in good health. Some clones in this sample may be carry-over from other donors' samples. V and J are TRBV7-9 and TRBJ2-7; a possible D gene is TRBD2 (6 bases). Sequenced: PBMCs. The CDR3: CASSLAAGRYEQYF. CDR3 in DNA: TGTGCCAGCAGCTTGGCGGCAGGGAGGTACGAGCAGTACTTC.